This T cell receptor beta chain emerged from a study of Ad26.COV2.S vaccination and SARS-CoV-2 variants. Study at large: Administration of Ad26.COV2.S was intramuscular, either once or twice 56 days apart. General study results and limits: While placebo recipients had lower spike-specific TCR breadth, vaccine recipients had more.

Treatment meaning: around 19 received Ad26.COV2.S at low or high dose, single or two shots; about 5 received placebo; per-sample allocation not given. The investigators took samples on day 63 after the first vaccine or placebo injection. The length of the CDR3 is 17 residues. CDR1 is LGHNA and CDR2 is YNFKEQ in the germline V gene. V was trimmed by 4 bases and J by 6 bases, leaving 23 bases between them. Data came from immunoSEQ multiplex PCR; TCRdb stores just in-frame clones and leaves some out. The sample records around 450,000 clones, 89% being singletons. In the case of this clone: The target antigen is unknown.

The TCR was taken from a person between 18 and 60 years old who received the Ad26.COV2.S COVID-19 vaccine or a placebo. This rearrangement joins TRBV4-2 to TRBJ2-3; D perhaps matches TRBD2 (6 bases). Source: peripheral blood, taken in a trial of Ad26.COV2.S vaccine versus placebo. In DNA, the CDR3 is TGTGCCAGCAGCCCACGGGGACTTAGGGCGTACCGGGATACGCAGTATTTT. It encodes CASSPRGLRAYRDTQYF.